Listed below are T cell receptor beta chains from one sample, sequenced in a study of control samples from healthy donors and cancer patients. Produced via immunoSEQ multiplex PCR; TCRdb's table is partial and in-frame only. The data contain about 410,000 clones, 80% to 95% of them singletons. Sequenced: PBMCs. These receptors came from a man aged 35 to 55 with head and neck cancer. CDR3s include the opening cysteine and the closing phenylalanine or tryptophan. D genes are given only for firm matches. Size is omitted from some rows. Given values are once, few, many or a class for expanded clones.

j_gene: TRBJ2-7
len: 14
d_gene: NA
v_gene: TRBV19
abundance: NA
CDR3aa: CASSILLDSAEQYF
CDR3nt: TGTGCCAGTAGTATTCTGCTGGACTCTGCCGAGCAGTACTTC

j_gene: TRBJ1-2
len: 15
d_gene: TRBD1
v_gene: TRBV6-6
abundance: NA
CDR3aa: CASRDPGQRIRGYTF
CDR3nt: TGTGCCAGCAGGGATCCGGGACAGAGGATTCGGGGCTACACCTTC

j_gene: TRBJ2-1
len: 12
d_gene: NA
v_gene: TRBV29-1
abundance: once
CDR3aa: CSVTTGYNEQFF
CDR3nt: TGCAGCGTAACGACAGGCTACAATGAGCAGTTCTTC

j_gene: TRBJ1-2
len: 13
d_gene: NA
v_gene: TRBV28
abundance: NA
CDR3aa: CASTEGGRPGYTF
CDR3nt: TGTGCCAGCACTGAGGGTGGACGTCCAGGCTACACCTTC

j_gene: TRBJ1-1
len: 14
d_gene: TRBD1
v_gene: TRBV9
abundance: NA
CDR3aa: CASSAQTGITEAFF
CDR3nt: TGTGCCAGCAGCGCTCAGACAGGGATCACTGAAGCTTTCTTT

j_gene: TRBJ2-2
len: 15
d_gene: NA
v_gene: TRBV6-5
abundance: NA
CDR3aa: CASRGGQTNTGELFF
CDR3nt: TGTGCCAGCAGGGGGGGACAGACGAACACCGGGGAGCTGTTTTTT

j_gene: TRBJ2-2
len: 15
d_gene: NA
v_gene: TRBV10-1
abundance: NA
CDR3aa: CASSEEFGVTGELFF
CDR3nt: TGCGCCAGCAGTGAGGAATTTGGGGTTACCGGGGAGCTGTTTTTT

j_gene: TRBJ1-5
len: 14
d_gene: NA
v_gene: TRBV5-1
abundance: NA
CDR3aa: CASSSDGDNQPQHF
CDR3nt: TGCGCCAGCAGCTCTGACGGAGATAATCAGCCCCAGCATTTT

j_gene: TRBJ2-3
len: 15
d_gene: NA
v_gene: TRBV7-8
abundance: NA
CDR3aa: CASSPTGGGTDTQYF
CDR3nt: TGTGCCAGCAGCCCCACCGGGGGAGGCACAGATACGCAGTATTTT

j_gene: TRBJ2-5
len: 11
d_gene: NA
v_gene: TRBV27
abundance: NA
CDR3aa: CASSWGETQYF
CDR3nt: TGTGCCAGCAGTTGGGGGGAGACCCAGTACTTC

j_gene: TRBJ1-3
len: 16
d_gene: NA
v_gene: TRBV4-3
abundance: once
CDR3aa: CASSQDWGGKGNTIYF
CDR3nt: TGCGCCAGCAGCCAAGATTGGGGGGGTAAAGGAAACACCATATATTTT

j_gene: TRBJ1-1
len: 16
d_gene: NA
v_gene: TRBV11-2
abundance: NA
CDR3aa: CASSLGLGQTTTEAFF
CDR3nt: TGTGCCAGCAGCTTAGGACTCGGGCAGACAACAACTGAAGCTTTCTTT

j_gene: TRBJ2-1
len: 15
d_gene: TRBD2
v_gene: TRBV7-3
abundance: NA
CDR3aa: CASSLRAGEYNEQFF
CDR3nt: TGTGCCAGCAGCTTACGCGCGGGGGAGTACAATGAGCAGTTCTTC

j_gene: TRBJ2-6
len: 18
d_gene: TRBD1
v_gene: TRBV7-9
abundance: NA
CDR3aa: CASSVSQGAGSGANVLTF
CDR3nt: TGTGCCAGCAGCGTGTCGCAGGGGGCAGGCTCTGGGGCCAACGTCCTGACTTTC

j_gene: TRBJ1-2
len: 13
d_gene: NA
v_gene: TRBV6-5
abundance: few
CDR3aa: CASSRGGEAGYTF
CDR3nt: TGTGCCAGCAGTCGCGGGGGGGAAGCTGGCTACACCTTC

j_gene: TRBJ1-2
len: 14
d_gene: NA
v_gene: TRBV28
abundance: NA
CDR3aa: CASTKGATSYGYTF
CDR3nt: TGTGCCAGCACCAAAGGGGCGACCTCCTATGGCTACACCTTC

j_gene: TRBJ2-1
len: 16
d_gene: NA
v_gene: TRBV11-2
abundance: NA
CDR3aa: CASRPVLGRSYNEQFF
CDR3nt: TGTGCCAGCAGGCCTGTACTGGGACGCTCCTACAATGAGCAGTTCTTC

j_gene: TRBJ2-3
len: 15
d_gene: NA
v_gene: TRBV4-1
abundance: NA
CDR3aa: CASSQDSLMVDTQYF
CDR3nt: TGCGCCAGCAGCCAAGATAGTCTAATGGTAGATACGCAGTATTTT

j_gene: TRBJ2-3
len: 16
d_gene: NA
v_gene: TRBV9
abundance: NA
CDR3aa: CASSPRVAGSTDTQYF
CDR3nt: TGTGCCAGCAGCCCGAGGGTGGCGGGGAGCACAGATACGCAGTATTTT